Shown below are 27 T cell receptor beta chains from a single sample sequenced in a study of blood T cell repertoires in COVID-19. Profiled with immunoSEQ multiplex PCR; TCRdb holds only in-frame clones, not every one. The table includes a few hundred thousand clones, roughly 87% detected once. Sequenced input: PBMCs or T cells enriched from blood (not recorded which). These receptors were obtained from a woman in her 30s who had recovered from COVID-19.

The rearrangement uses TRBV2 and TRBJ2-5; maybe TRBD1 (6 bases). The CDR3 has 15 residues. The V end lost 3 bases, the J end lost 1 base, and 12 bases lay between the germline ends. CDR1 is SNHLY, CDR2 FYNNEI, per germline. In DNA, the CDR3 is TGTGCCAGCAGTGACCCACGGACAGCCCAAGAGACCCAGTACTTC. This translates into CASSDPRTAQETQYF.

This chain uses TRBV5-4 with TRBJ2-1, with TRBD2 matching 12 bases. CDR1 and CDR2 (germline): SGHNT, YYREEE (reference sequence). V was pared by 0 bases and J by 10 bases, with 5 bases of the junction left unmatched. This CDR3 has 15 amino acids. CDR3 protein: CASSLELAGGREQFF. The DNA for the CDR3 is TGTGCCAGCAGCTTGGAACTAGCGGGGGGACGGGAGCAGTTCTTC.

The rearrangement joins TRBV7-9 to TRBJ2-3; TRBD2 matches at 16 bases. With V trimmed by 4 bases and J by 4 bases, 11 bases remained unmatched. The CDR3 sequence is 19 residues long. From germline, CDR1 is SEHNR and CDR2 FQNEAQ (reference sequence). The CDR3 nucleotides are TGTGCCAGCAGCTGGGGACTAGCGGGAGGGTGGGTTGGCGCAGATACGCAGTATTTT. Amino acid sequence: CASSWGLAGGWVGADTQYF. The complete variable domain, with remaining parts taken from reference TRBV7-9 and TRBJ2-3, reads DTGVSQNPRHKITKRGQNVTFRCDPISEHNRLYWYRQTLGQGPEFLTYFQNEAQLEKSRLLSDRFSAERPKGSFSTLEIQRTEQGDSAMYLCASSWGLAGGWVGADTQYFGPGTRLTVL.

This clone was counted once. This rearrangement joins TRBV7-6 to TRBJ2-1, with 7 bases identical to TRBD2. Looked up from germline, CDR1 is SGHVS and CDR2 is FNYEAQ. The trim removed 5 bases at V and 0 bases at J, leaving 7 bases unmatched. CDR3 size: 16 residues. CDR3 loop: CASSGAGKSSYNEQFF. DNA of the CDR3: TGTGCCAGCAGCGGAGCGGGGAAGAGCTCCTACAATGAGCAGTTCTTC.

The rearrangement uses TRBV19 and TRBJ2-5; possible D gene TRBD1, 5 bases. Germline V gene sequence: CDR1 LNHDA, CDR2 SQIVND (reference sequence). The CDR3 has 15 amino acids. V shed 5 bases and J shed 5 bases, with 18 bases lying between them. In DNA, the CDR3 is TGTGCCAGTAGTCCCCCGCAGGGTGGATCGGAGACCCAGTACTTC. Its protein is CASSPPQGGSETQYF.

The rearrangement links TRBV5-1 to TRBJ1-3, with 9 bases lining up with TRBD1. Germline V CDR1 and CDR2: SGHRS, YFSETQ. The V and J ends lost 2 bases and 7 bases, in that order; junction bases with no gene match: 1. This CDR3 is built from 13 residues. CDR3 nucleotide sequence: TGCGCCAGCAGCTTTGGACAGGGGAACACCATATATTTT. It codes for CASSFGQGNTIYF.

This CDR3 is CASSRQRGKLFF. The CDR3 DNA follows: TGTGCCAGCAGTCGTCAGCGCGGAAAACTGTTTTTT. The chain is built from TRBV6-5 and TRBJ1-4, with D uncertain. The germline gives CDR1 MNHEY, CDR2 SVGAGI. Trimming cost V 5 bases and J 10 bases, with 11 bases left between them. The CDR3 extends over 12 amino acids.

The chain employs TRBV5-5 and TRBJ2-1; 12 nucleotides line up with TRBD2. The germline V gene encodes CDR1 SGHKS and CDR2 YYEKEE (reference sequence). With V trimmed by 4 bases and J by 3 bases, 8 bases remained unmatched. This CDR3 spans 17 amino acids. CDR3 in amino acids: CASSPYLLAGGYNEQFF. The CDR3 DNA follows: TGTGCCAGCAGCCCTTACCTACTAGCGGGAGGCTACAATGAGCAGTTCTTC. The complete variable domain, with remaining parts taken from reference TRBV5-5 and TRBJ2-1, reads DAGVTQSPTHLIKTRGQQVTLRCSPISGHKSVSWYQQVLGQGPQFIFQYYEKEERGRGNFPDRFSARQFPNYSSELNVNALLLGDSALYLCASSPYLLAGGYNEQFFGPGTRLTVL.

The J gene is TRBJ1-2, the V gene TRBV21-1. TRBV21-1 has pseudogene status. The CDR3 has 14 amino acids. The CDR3 spells CASSKDRELYGYTF. The CDR3 DNA reads TGTGCCAGCAGCAAAGACCGGGAGCTCTATGGCTACACCTTC.

The chain couples TRBV7-3 to TRBJ2-1; 11 bases are shared with TRBD1. The CDR3 contains 16 residues. V lost 0 bases, J lost 6 bases, and 4 bases stayed unmatched. CDR1 and CDR2 (germline): SGHTA, FQGTGA. The CDR3 DNA is TGTGCCAGCAGCTTAACGCGGGACAGGGGGGCCAATGAGCAGTTCTTC. Amino acids: CASSLTRDRGANEQFF.

The CDR3 DNA reads as TGTGCCAGCAGCTACGCACGGGAGGGCGAGCAGTACTTC. Encoded protein: CASSYAREGEQYF. This chain joins TRBV7-9 and TRBJ2-7; 8 bases map to TRBD2. Unmatched junction bases numbered 5, after V lost 4 bases and J lost 6 bases. From germline, CDR1 is SEHNR and CDR2 FQNEAQ (reference sequence). CDR3 length equals 13 residues.

The gene calls are TRBV11-3 and TRBJ2-2; 10 nucleotides line up with TRBD2. The CDR3 spans 16 residues. Germline V gene lookup returns CDR1 SGHNT and CDR2 YENEEA. The V gene end was trimmed by 1 base and the J gene end by 6 bases; junction bases not matched to a gene: 5. The CDR3 DNA sequence: TGTGCCAGCAGCTTAGTCCTAGCGGGAGCCGCCGGGGAGCTGTTTTTT. This sequence encodes CASSLVLAGAAGELFF.

In nucleotides, the CDR3 is TGTGCCAGTAGTATTGGGCCGAGTGGCCCCAATCAGCCCCAGCATTTT. The encoded protein is CASSIGPSGPNQPQHF. The V call is TRBV19, the J call TRBJ1-5; D gene uncertain. Trimming cost V 3 bases and J 3 bases, with 15 bases left between them. This CDR3 is built from 16 residues. Per the germline V gene, CDR1 is LNHDA and CDR2 is SQIVND (reference sequence).

This rearrangement joins TRBV7-8 to TRBJ1-2; a possible D gene is TRBD1 (5 bases). Trimming pared 5 bases from V and 4 bases from J, leaving 11 bases between. CDR1 is SGHVS and CDR2 is FQNEAQ in the germline V gene. The CDR3 is made up of 13 amino acids. The CDR3 is CASSLQEFYGYTF. As DNA, the CDR3 is TGTGCCAGCAGCCTACAGGAGTTCTATGGCTACACCTTC.

The J gene is TRBJ1-2, the V gene TRBV5-1, with a tentative D call TRBD1 (6 bases). Germline values: CDR1 SGHRS, CDR2 YFSETQ. The V end was cut by 7 bases, the J end by 6 bases, with 16 bases between. The CDR3 sequence is 13 residues long. The CDR3 loop is CASSPGQTDGYTF. In DNA, the CDR3 is TGCGCCAGCTCTCCCGGACAGACCGATGGCTACACCTTC.

The chain joins TRBV7-8 to TRBJ2-1, with 9 bases matching TRBD2. The CDR3 spans 13 residues. CDR1 SGHVS and CDR2 FQNEAQ come from the germline V gene. V shed 8 bases, J shed 9 bases, and the junction held 8 bases outside the gene matches. The CDR3 coding sequence is TGTGCCAGCGGGTGGACTAGCGAGGCTGAGCAGTTCTTC. This encodes CASGWTSEAEQFF.

This clone was detected only once. The J gene is TRBJ2-7, the V gene TRBV6-5; 11 bases align to TRBD1. J gave up 2 bases and V 7 bases, and 7 bases lay outside the gene matches. The CDR3 extends over 15 amino acids. Germline V gene lookup returns CDR1 MNHEY and CDR2 SVGAGI. The CDR3 spells CASTKSGQGAYEQYF. CDR3 bases: TGTGCCAGCACCAAATCGGGACAGGGGGCCTACGAGCAGTACTTC.

This chain uses TRBV9 with TRBJ2-5; TRBD2 matches 8 bases. J was trimmed by 5 bases and V by 3 bases; bases with no gene match: 0. The germline V gene encodes CDR1 SGDLS and CDR2 YYNGEE. The CDR3 consists of 12 residues. CDR3 bases: TGTGCCAGCAGCGCTAGCGGGGAGACCCAGTACTTC. Translated, it gives CASSASGETQYF.

The gene calls are TRBV7-9 and TRBJ1-1, with TRBD1 as a possible D gene (5 bases). The CDR3 covers 15 residues. Germline assignment: CDR1 SEHNR and CDR2 FQNEAQ (reference sequence). Trimming removed 5 bases from V and 7 bases from J, with 20 bases in between. DNA for the CDR3: TGTGCCAGCAGCCCCCCCAGGGCCCCACAGAGTGAAGCTTTCTTT. Its translation: CASSPPRAPQSEAFF.

The chain is built from TRBV28 and TRBJ2-3; 12 bases are a match to TRBD2. Germline CDR1 reads MDHEN; CDR2 reads SYDVKM. The V gene end was trimmed by 7 bases and the J gene end by 4 bases; junction bases not matched to a gene: 6. This CDR3 region has 15 residues. CDR3 DNA: TGTGCCAGCACCGATCTAGCGGGAGGGCCAGATACGCAGTATTTT. Its translation: CASTDLAGGPDTQYF.

This chain uses TRBV2 with TRBJ1-2, with TRBD1 identical over 9 bases. Germline trimming cut 6 bases from V and 4 bases from J; bases unmatched to any gene: 6. This CDR3 spans 14 amino acids. From germline, CDR1 is SNHLY and CDR2 FYNNEI. CDR3 coding DNA: TGTGCCAGCAGGGGGGACAGGGAGGCCTATGGCTACACCTTC. This translates into CASRGDREAYGYTF.

The chain couples TRBV11-2 to TRBJ2-2, with D possibly TRBD2 on 6 matching bases. Per germline, CDR1 SGHAT and CDR2 FQNNGV. This CDR3 spans 16 amino acids. V lost 0 bases and J lost 2, with 10 bases in between. The CDR3 DNA is TGTGCCAGCAGCTTAGATCCCGGACTAAACACCGGGGAGCTGTTTTTT. This codes for CASSLDPGLNTGELFF. Full variable domain (outside the CDR3, taken from reference TRBV11-2 and TRBJ2-2): EAGVAQSPRYKIIEKRQSVAFWCNPISGHATLYWYQQILGQGPKLLIQFQNNGVVDDSQLPKDRFSAERLKGVDSTLKIQPAKLEDSAVYLCASSLDPGLNTGELFFGEGSRLTVL.

The V call is TRBV7-8, the J call TRBJ2-1, with 7 bases matching TRBD2. Trimming at V came to 3 bases and at J to 0 bases, leaving 2 bases not matched to a gene. Germline assignment: CDR1 SGHVS and CDR2 FQNEAQ. The CDR3 runs to 15 residues. CDR3 sequence (DNA): TGTGCCAGCAGCTTCGGACTAGACTCCTACAATGAGCAGTTCTTC. Protein: CASSFGLDSYNEQFF.

The gene calls are TRBV7-8 and TRBJ2-1; D unresolved. Trimming shortened V by 1 base and J by 0 bases, and 19 bases separated the two germline ends. Germline loops: CDR1 SGHVS, CDR2 FQNEAQ. CDR3 length: 19 amino acids. The chain's CDR3 is CASSLVENQRLSSYNEQFF. The CDR3 region has the DNA TGTGCCAGCAGCTTAGTCGAGAATCAACGCCTGAGCTCCTACAATGAGCAGTTCTTC.

This clone came up once. J is TRBJ2-3 and V is TRBV5-6, with 9 bases matching TRBD1. J was trimmed by 7 bases and V by 4 bases; bases with no gene match: 13. The CDR3 has 16 amino acids. Per the germline V gene, CDR1 is SGHDT and CDR2 is YYEEEE. The CDR3, as DNA: TGTGCCAGCAGCGATCGTGGACAGGGGCTCGGGAATACGCAGTATTTT. Its protein product is CASSDRGQGLGNTQYF.

The chain uses TRBV5-1 and TRBJ1-1; maybe TRBD1 (6 bases). CDR3 length equals 15 residues. The V gene's germline CDR1 is SGHRS and CDR2 YFSETQ. V lost 4 bases to trimming and J lost 1 base, with 14 bases between them. The DNA of the CDR3 is TGCGCCAGCAGCGAACAGGGAAGGGGGAACACTGAAGCTTTCTTT. It yields the protein CASSEQGRGNTEAFF.

The chain joins TRBV5-4 to TRBJ2-3; 7 bases align to TRBD2. In germline, CDR1 is SGHNT, CDR2 YYREEE (reference sequence). The CDR3 extends over 16 amino acids. Germline trimming cut 4 bases from V and 4 bases from J; bases unmatched to any gene: 12. CDR3 amino acids: CASSAPIGEGSDTQYF. CDR3 DNA sequence: TGTGCCAGCAGCGCCCCCATCGGGGAGGGCTCAGATACGCAGTATTTT.